This paragraph reports one T cell receptor beta chain. The sample comes from a study of technical replicates of blood from a few donors. V lost 5 bases and J 8 bases, leaving 15 bases between the germline ends. The CDR3 is 13 amino acids. Looked up from germline, CDR1 is SGHTA and CDR2 is FQGNSA. Some clones are missing from TCRdb's copy, which holds only in-frame ones; the method was immunoSEQ multiplex PCR. The sample consists of roughly 57,000 clones, around 96% of them appearing once. Sequencing was performed on PBMCs. This receptor was identified in a human donor in good health. Some clones in this sample may be carry-over from other donors' samples. The gene calls are TRBV7-2 and TRBJ1-2; maybe TRBD1 (5 bases). CDR3 sequence: CASSINQGGGYTF. The CDR3 DNA reads as TGTGCCAGCAGCATAAATCAGGGAGGAGGCTACACCTTC.